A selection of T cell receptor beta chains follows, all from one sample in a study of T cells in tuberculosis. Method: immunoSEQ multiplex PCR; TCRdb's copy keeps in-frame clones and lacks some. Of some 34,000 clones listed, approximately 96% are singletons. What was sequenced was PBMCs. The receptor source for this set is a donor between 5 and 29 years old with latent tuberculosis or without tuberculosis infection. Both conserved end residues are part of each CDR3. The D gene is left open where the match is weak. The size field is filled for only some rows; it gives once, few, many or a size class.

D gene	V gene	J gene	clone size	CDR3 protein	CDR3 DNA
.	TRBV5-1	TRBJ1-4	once	CASTTGINEKLFF	TGCGCCAGCACGACAGGAATTAATGAAAAACTGTTTTTT
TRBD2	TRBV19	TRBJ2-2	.	CASSMRGTSNTGELFF	TGTGCCAGTAGTATGCGGGGGACTTCGAACACCGGGGAGCTGTTTTTT
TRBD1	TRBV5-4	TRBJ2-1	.	CASSRNPGQDYNEQFF	TGTGCCAGTAGCAGAAACCCGGGACAGGACTACAATGAGCAGTTCTTC
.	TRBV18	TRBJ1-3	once	CASSPFGTGNTIYF	TGTGCCAGCTCACCATTCGGGACAGGAAACACCATATATTTT
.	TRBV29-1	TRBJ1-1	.	CSVRTDMNTEAFF	TGCAGCGTTAGGACGGACATGAACACTGAAGCTTTCTTT
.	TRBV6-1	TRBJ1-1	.	CASLQEGNTEAFF	TGTGCCAGCCTCCAGGAGGGAAACACTGAAGCTTTCTTT
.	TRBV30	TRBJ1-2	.	CACFNRPLGPAGYTF	TGTGCCTGTTTTAACAGGCCCCTAGGTCCGGCTGGCTACACCTTC
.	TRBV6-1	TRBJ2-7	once	CASSETFGGRGEQYF	TGTGCCAGCAGTGAAACGTTCGGAGGACGGGGCGAGCAGTACTTC
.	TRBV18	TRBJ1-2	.	CASSPTRGYYGYTF	TGTGCCAGCTCACCTACGCGGGGCTATTATGGCTACACCTTC
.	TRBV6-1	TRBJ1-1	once	CASSIMNTEAFF	TGTGCCAGCAGTATAATGAACACTGAAGCTTTCTTT
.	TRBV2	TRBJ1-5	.	CASSSQGLSNQPQHF	TGTGCCAGCAGTTCCCAGGGTTTGAGCAATCAGCCCCAGCATTTT
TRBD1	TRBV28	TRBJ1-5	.	CASSLQGAGRQPQHF	TGTGCCAGCAGTTTACAGGGGGCTGGTCGGCAGCCCCAGCATTTT
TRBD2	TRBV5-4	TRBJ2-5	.	CASSPPGGTSGTQYF	TGTGCCAGCAGCCCCCCGGGTGGGACTAGTGGGACCCAGTACTTC
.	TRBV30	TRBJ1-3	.	CAWSTGTGIPGNTIYF	TGTGCCTGGAGTACCGGGACTGGGATCCCCGGAAACACCATATATTTT
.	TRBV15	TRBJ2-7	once	CATSRGPGDEQYF	TGTGCCACCAGCAGAGGCCCAGGGGACGAGCAGTACTTC
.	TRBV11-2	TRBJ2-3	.	CASSLDSPLATDTQYF	TGTGCCAGCAGCTTAGATTCCCCCCTAGCTACAGATACGCAGTATTTT
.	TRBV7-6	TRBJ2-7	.	CASSLARTVEQYF	TGTGCCAGCAGCTTAGCGCGGACAGTAGAGCAGTACTTC
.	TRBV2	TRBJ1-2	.	CASSERQVNYGYTF	TGTGCCAGCAGTGAACGACAGGTTAACTATGGCTACACCTTC
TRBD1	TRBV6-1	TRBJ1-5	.	CASSRTGVGNQPQHF	TGTGCCAGCAGTAGGACAGGGGTAGGCAATCAGCCCCAGCATTTT
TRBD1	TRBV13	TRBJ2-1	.	CASSVYRGQGEQFF	TGTGCCAGCAGCGTGTACAGGGGCCAGGGTGAGCAGTTCTTC
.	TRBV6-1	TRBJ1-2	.	CASRALQGDRYGYTF	TGTGCCAGCAGAGCCTTACAGGGCGATAGGTATGGCTACACCTTC
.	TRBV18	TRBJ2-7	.	CASSPSADSYEQYF	TGTGCCAGCTCGCCCAGTGCCGACTCCTACGAGCAGTACTTC
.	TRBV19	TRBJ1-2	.	CASSIRSRGYGYTF	TGTGCCAGTAGTATAAGGTCCAGGGGCTATGGCTACACCTTC
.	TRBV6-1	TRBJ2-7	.	CASSEGTANLYEQYF	TGTGCCAGCAGTGAAGGAACAGCCAATCTCTACGAGCAGTACTTC
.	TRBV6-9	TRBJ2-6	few	CASSYRPGANVLTF	TGTGCCAGCAGTTACAGGCCCGGGGCCAACGTCCTGACTTTC
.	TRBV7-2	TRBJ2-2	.	CASSHNPETQHHTGELFF	TGTGCCAGCAGCCACAACCCCGAGACACAGCATCACACCGGGGAGCTGTTTTTT
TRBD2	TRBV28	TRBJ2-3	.	CASSTSQAGDQDTQYF	TGTGCCAGCAGTACGTCTCAAGCGGGAGATCAGGATACGCAGTATTTT
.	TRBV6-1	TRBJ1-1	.	CASSDRTDYTEAFF	TGTGCCAGCAGTGACCGGACAGACTACACTGAAGCTTTCTTT
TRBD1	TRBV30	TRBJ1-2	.	CAWSVPGTGGQKGTF	TGTGCCTGGAGTGTACCCGGGACAGGGGGCCAGAAAGGCACCTTC
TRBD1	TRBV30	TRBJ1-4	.	CAWDRDRGGKLFF	TGTGCCTGGGACCGGGACAGGGGCGGAAAACTGTTTTTT
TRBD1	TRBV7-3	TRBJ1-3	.	CASSRTGGPGNTIYF	TGTGCCAGCAGCCGTACAGGGGGCCCGGGAAACACCATATATTTT
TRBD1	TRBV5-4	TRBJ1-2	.	CASRTTGGAGGYTF	TGTGCCAGCAGAACCACAGGGGGCGCGGGTGGCTACACCTTC
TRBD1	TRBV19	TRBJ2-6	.	CASSIGRTGHPSGANVLTF	TGTGCCAGTAGTATAGGGAGGACAGGGCATCCCTCTGGGGCCAACGTCCTGACTTTC
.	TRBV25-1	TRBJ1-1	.	CASRGQRPSEAFF	TGTGCCAGCAGAGGACAGCGCCCTTCTGAAGCTTTCTTT
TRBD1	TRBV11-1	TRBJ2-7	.	CASSSTGIISYEQYF	TGTGCCAGCAGCTCGACAGGGATTATTTCCTACGAGCAGTACTTC
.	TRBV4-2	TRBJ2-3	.	CASSQGSVIRASTDTQYF	TGTGCCAGCAGCCAAGGGTCTGTTATCCGCGCTAGCACAGATACGCAGTATTTT
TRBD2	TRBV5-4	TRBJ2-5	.	CASSSPLAGGPGIQETQYF	TGTGCCAGCAGCTCCCCCCTAGCGGGAGGGCCGGGTATTCAAGAGACCCAGTACTTC
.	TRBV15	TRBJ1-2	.	CATSSPSGQTSLGGYTF	TGTGCCACCAGCAGCCCCTCAGGACAGACCTCTCTGGGTGGCTACACCTTC
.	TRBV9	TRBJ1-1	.	CASSVGTNTEAFF	TGTGCCAGCAGCGTAGGGACAAACACTGAAGCTTTCTTT
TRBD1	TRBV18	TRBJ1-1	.	CASSLDRGVGEAFF	TGTGCCAGCTCACTGGACAGGGGGGTCGGTGAAGCTTTCTTT
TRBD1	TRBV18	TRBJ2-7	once	CASSRDRGVSYEQYF	TGTGCCAGCTCTCGGGACAGGGGCGTCTCCTACGAGCAGTACTTC
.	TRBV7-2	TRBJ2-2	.	CASSLSQTGELFF	TGTGCCAGCAGCTTATCACAGACCGGGGAGCTGTTTTTT
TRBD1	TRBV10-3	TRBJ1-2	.	CAISESTGGRNYGYTF	TGTGCCATCAGTGAGTCAACAGGGGGACGGAACTATGGCTACACCTTC
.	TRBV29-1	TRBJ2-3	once	CSVVRRTSSTDTQYF	TGCAGCGTTGTCAGGCGGACATCAAGCACAGATACGCAGTATTTT
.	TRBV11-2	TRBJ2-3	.	CASSLAGDTQYF	TGTGCCAGCAGCTTAGCCGGGGATACGCAGTATTTT
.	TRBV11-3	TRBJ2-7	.	CASSLEGTPREQYF	TGTGCCAGCAGCTTAGAAGGGACTCCGCGAGAGCAGTACTTC
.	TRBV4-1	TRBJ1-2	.	CASSQVPGLSNYGYTF	TGCGCCAGCAGCCAAGTGCCAGGCCTTTCTAACTATGGCTACACCTTC
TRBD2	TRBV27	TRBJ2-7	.	CASSPPGLAVSSYEQYF	TGTGCCAGCAGTCCCCCGGGACTAGCGGTGAGCTCCTACGAGCAGTACTTC
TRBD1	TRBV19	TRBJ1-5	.	CASRQGVLSNQPQHF	TGTGCCAGTAGACAGGGGGTTCTGAGCAATCAGCCCCAGCATTTT
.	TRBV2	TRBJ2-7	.	CASSESVEDYEQYF	TGTGCCAGCAGTGAAAGTGTCGAGGACTACGAGCAGTACTTC
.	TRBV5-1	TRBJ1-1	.	CASSLANRDTEAFF	TGCGCCAGCAGCTTGGCTAACCGGGACACTGAAGCTTTCTTT
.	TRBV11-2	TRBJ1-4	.	CASSLTTAMDEKLFF	TGTGCCAGCAGCTTAACGACAGCTATGGATGAAAAACTGTTTTTT
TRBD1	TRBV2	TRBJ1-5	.	CASSEGGTGAWYGNQPQHF	TGTGCCAGCAGTGAAGGGGGGACAGGGGCATGGTATGGCAATCAGCCCCAGCATTTT
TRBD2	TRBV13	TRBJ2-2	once	CASRRGERGADGTGELFF	TGTGCCAGCCGCCGAGGCGAGCGGGGGGCCGATGGGACCGGGGAGCTGTTTTTT
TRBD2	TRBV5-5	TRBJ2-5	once	CASSPGLAGLWGETQYF	TGTGCCAGCAGCCCCGGACTAGCGGGACTTTGGGGAGAGACCCAGTACTTC
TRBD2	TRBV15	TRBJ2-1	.	CATSRSLAGYNEQFF	TGTGCCACCAGCAGATCTCTAGCGGGCTACAATGAGCAGTTCTTC
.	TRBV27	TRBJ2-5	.	CASSLGQGVRETQYF	TGTGCCAGCAGTCTGGGCCAGGGTGTAAGAGAGACCCAGTACTTC
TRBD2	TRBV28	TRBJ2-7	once	CAVTSGTYEQYF	TGTGCGGTGACTAGCGGTACATACGAGCAGTACTTC
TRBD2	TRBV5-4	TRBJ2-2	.	CASSLAGGGKSAGELFF	TGTGCCAGTAGCTTGGCAGGCGGGGGGAAGAGTGCCGGGGAGCTGTTTTTT